This T cell receptor (beta chain) was sequenced during a study of blood T cell repertoires in COVID-19. Study-wide background: Acute-phase and convalescent COVID-19 samples originated in the United States, Italy and Spain. The cDNA or gDNA used as material had been derived from T cells, B-cell-depleted T cells, or PBMCs.

Germline CDR1 SGHRS, CDR2 YFSETQ. The CDR3 covers 14 residues. V was clipped by 4 bases and J by 4 bases; unmatched bases: 3. Patients in Seattle were enrolled during active infection, then followed longitudinally. Per the authors' pipeline: Amplification with reference gene primers provided the estimates of nucleated cell counts. TCRdb keeps only in-frame clones here, not all; method: immunoSEQ multiplex PCR. The V and J calls and the clone size are those of that table, but D and trimming were determined from the DNA. The sample contains roughly 75,000 clones, about 82% of which appear only once. Sequenced input: peripheral blood. This chain links TRBV5-1 with TRBJ2-3; 10 bases line up with TRBD2. The receptor was derived from a man aged 45-60 years with COVID-19, enrolled during active disease. The CDR3 sequence is CASSPGTSADTQYF. CDR3 DNA sequence: TGCGCCAGCAGCCCCGGGACTAGCGCAGATACGCAGTATTTT.